This T cell receptor beta chain was identified in a study of T cells after yellow fever vaccination. On the study more broadly: In the case of low-cell-number fractions, SMART-Seq v4 Ultra Low Input was used for preparation.

Of note for this clonotype: What it recognizes is unknown. One end of the junction fails to match germline, which may point to a read error.

MiXCR was run by TCRdb on the 5' RACE reads, yielding one entry per CDR3 protein. The sample lists about 340,000 distinct CDR3 sequences, about an eighth occurring once. Points from the study as a whole: CD4 and CD8 compartments shared a small share of clonotypes. FACS-sorted repertoires might harbor abundant contaminating clonotypes from the bulk population.

The sample here was CD4+ T cells sorted from PBMCs, taken 15 days after the yellow fever booster vaccination. The TCR was taken from a man aged 18 to 30 who received the YFV17D yellow fever vaccine.

The CDR3: CASSVEGSTSGGRRF. CDR3 sequence (DNA): TGTGCCAGCAGCGTAGAAGGTTCGACTAGCGGTGGAAGGAGGTTC. The chain combines TRBV9 with TRBJ2-1, with TRBD2 identical over 9 bases. The CDR3 has 15 residues. CDR1 and CDR2 (germline): SGDLS, YYNGEE.